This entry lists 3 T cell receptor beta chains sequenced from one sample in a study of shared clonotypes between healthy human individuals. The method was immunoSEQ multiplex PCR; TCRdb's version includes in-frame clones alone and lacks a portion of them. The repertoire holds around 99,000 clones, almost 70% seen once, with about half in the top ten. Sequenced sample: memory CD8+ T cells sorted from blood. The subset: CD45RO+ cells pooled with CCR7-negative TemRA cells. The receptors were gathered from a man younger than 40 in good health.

In DNA, the CDR3 is TGTGCCAGCAGAAGGGGAAGGGAGCAGTACTTC. This codes for CASRRGREQYF. The gene calls are TRBV27 and TRBJ2-7; possibly TRBD1 for D (5 bases). V lost 6 bases and J lost 7, with 10 bases in between. This CDR3 is 11 amino acids long. From germline, CDR1 is MNHEY and CDR2 SMNVEV (reference sequence).

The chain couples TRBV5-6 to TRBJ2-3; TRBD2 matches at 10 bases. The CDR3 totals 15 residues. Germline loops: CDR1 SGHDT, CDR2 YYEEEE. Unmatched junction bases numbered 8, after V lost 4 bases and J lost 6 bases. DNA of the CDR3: TGTGCCAGCAGCCCCCTAGCGGGAGCGGCGGATACGCAGTATTTT. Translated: CASSPLAGAADTQYF.

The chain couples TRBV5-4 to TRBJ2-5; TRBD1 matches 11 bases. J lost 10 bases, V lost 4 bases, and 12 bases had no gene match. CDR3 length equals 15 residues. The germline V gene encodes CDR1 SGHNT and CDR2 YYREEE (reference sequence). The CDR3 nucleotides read TGTGCCAGCAGCAGGACAGGGGGCCTCGGTGTGGTCCAGTACTTC. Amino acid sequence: CASSRTGGLGVVQYF.